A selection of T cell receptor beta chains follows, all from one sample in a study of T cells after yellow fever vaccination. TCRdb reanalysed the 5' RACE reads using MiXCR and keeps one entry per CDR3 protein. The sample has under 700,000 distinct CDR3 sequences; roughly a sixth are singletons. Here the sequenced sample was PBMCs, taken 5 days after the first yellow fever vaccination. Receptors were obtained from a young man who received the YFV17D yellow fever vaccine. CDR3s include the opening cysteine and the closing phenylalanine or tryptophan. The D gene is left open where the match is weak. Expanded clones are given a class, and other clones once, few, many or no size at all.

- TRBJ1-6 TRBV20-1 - TGCAGTGCTAGGTCGGGGGACTATTCACCCCTCCACTTT CSARSGDYSPLHF
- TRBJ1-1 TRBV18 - TGTGCCAGCTCAATCCCCGCGAACACTGAAGCTTTCTTT CASSIPANTEAFF
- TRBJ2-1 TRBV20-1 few TGCAGTCCGAAGTACAATGAGCAGTTCTTC CSPKYNEQFF
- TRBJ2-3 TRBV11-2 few TGTGCCAGCAGCCCACCTCCCCTCGATACGCAGTATTTT CASSPPPLDTQYF
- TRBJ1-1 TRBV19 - TGTGCCAGTAGTAAGTCCGAGAGGCGCACTGAAGCTTTCTTT CASSKSERRTEAFF
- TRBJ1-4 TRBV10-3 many TGTGCCATCAGTGAGCCGCGTGAGGAAAAACTGTTTTTT CAISEPREEKLFF
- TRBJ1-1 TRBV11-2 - TGTGCCAGCAGCTTTCTGGGGGTGAACACTGAAGCTTTCTTT CASSFLGVNTEAFF
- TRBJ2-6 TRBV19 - TGTGCCAGTAGTCCGACCGTTGGGGCCAACGTCCTGACTTTC CASSPTVGANVLTF
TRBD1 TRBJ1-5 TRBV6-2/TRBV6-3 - TGTGCCAGCAGTCCGAACGGGACAGGGTTAGAGCCCCAGCATTTT CASSPNGTGLEPQHF
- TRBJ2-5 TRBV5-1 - TGCGCCAGCAGCTTGGGACGGGCGGGGGAGACCCAGTACTTC CASSLGRAGETQYF
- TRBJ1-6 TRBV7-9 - TGTGCCAGCAGTGGGGATTCACCCCTCCACTTT CASSGDSPLHF
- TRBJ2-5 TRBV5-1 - TGCGCCAGCAGCTTGGGTGGGGGAGACCAAGAGACCCAGTACTTC CASSLGGGDQETQYF
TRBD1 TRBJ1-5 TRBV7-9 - TGTGCCAGCAGCCCGCCTGGGACAGGGTATCAGCCCCAGCATTTT CASSPPGTGYQPQHF
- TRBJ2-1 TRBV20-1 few TGCAGTGCTAGAGATCCGCGGGGTAGAGACAATGAGCAGTTCTTC CSARDPRGRDNEQFF
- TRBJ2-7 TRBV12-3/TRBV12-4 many TGTGCCAGCAGCTCCCCGAGGGAACCTCCCTACGAGCAGTACTTC CASSSPREPPYEQYF
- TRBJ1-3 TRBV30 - TGTGCCGGCGGGGTGGCGTCTGGAAACACCATATATTTT CAGGVASGNTIYF
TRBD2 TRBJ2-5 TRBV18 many TGTGCCAGCTCACCTCCTAGCGGGCAAGAGACCCAGTACTTC CASSPPSGQETQYF
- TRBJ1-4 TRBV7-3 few TGTGCCAGCAGCTTAAGAAGTAGTAGTGATGAAAAACTGTTTTTT CASSLRSSSDEKLFF
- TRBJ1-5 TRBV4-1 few TGCGCCAGCCGTCAAGGAATCCGGGACCGGAATCAGCCCCAGCATTTT CASRQGIRDRNQPQHF
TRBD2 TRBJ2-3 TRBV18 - TGTGCCAGCTCACCGGGACTAGCGGAAGATACGCAGTATTTT CASSPGLAEDTQYF
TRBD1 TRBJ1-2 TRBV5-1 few TGCGCCAGCAGCTTGAATTCGGACAGGGGGCGCATCTATGGCTACACCTTC CASSLNSDRGRIYGYTF
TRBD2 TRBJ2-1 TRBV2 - TGTGCCAGCAGAACACCGGGACTATTACAGTTCTTC CASRTPGLLQFF
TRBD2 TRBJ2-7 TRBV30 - TGTGCCTGGAGTTTTGGCCTAGCGGGGGTAGGGGAGCAGTACTTC CAWSFGLAGVGEQYF
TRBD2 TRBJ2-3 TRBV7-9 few TGTGCCAGCAGCGCTAGCGGGGGGGCCCCAGATGCAGATACGCAGTATTTT CASSASGGAPDADTQYF
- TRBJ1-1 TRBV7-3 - TGTGCCAGCAGTACCGGGAAGAACACTGCAGCTTTCTTT CASSTGKNTAAFF
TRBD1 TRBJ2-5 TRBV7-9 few TGTGCCAGCAGCTCGATAGGGGCCGAGACAGGGGAAGAGACCCAGTACTTC CASSSIGAETGEETQYF
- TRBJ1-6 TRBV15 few TGTGCCACCAGCAGCTGGCAGGTGCGCTCCTATAATTCACCCCTCCACTTT CATSSWQVRSYNSPLHF
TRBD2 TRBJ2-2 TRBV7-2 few TGTGCCAGCAGCTTAGTGGCCCTAGCGGGGGGCCTAACAGAGCTGTTTTTT CASSLVALAGGLTELFF
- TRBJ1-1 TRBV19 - TGTGCCAGTAGTATAGCGGACGACAGGAGGTACGCTGAAGCTTTCTTT CASSIADDRRYAEAFF
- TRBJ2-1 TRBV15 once TGTGCCACCAGCAGGGGCCCGGGTGACAATGAGCAGTTCTTC CATSRGPGDNEQFF
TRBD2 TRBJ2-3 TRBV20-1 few TGCAGTGGGACTAGCGGGGGCCGCACAGATACGCAGTATTTT CSGTSGGRTDTQYF
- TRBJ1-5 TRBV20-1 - TGCAGTGCTATCCGACAGGGCAATCAGCCCCAGCATTTT CSAIRQGNQPQHF
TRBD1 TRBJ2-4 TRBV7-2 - TGTGCCAGCAGCCCTAGACAGGGGATAACCAAAAACATTCAGTACTTC CASSPRQGITKNIQYF
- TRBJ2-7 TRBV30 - TGTGCCTGGATCGGAGATTCCTACGAGCAGTACTTC CAWIGDSYEQYF
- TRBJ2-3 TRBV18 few TGTGCCAGCTCACCACCCGACAGGCCCCCAGATACGCAGTATTTT CASSPPDRPPDTQYF
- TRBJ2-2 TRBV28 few TGTGCCAGCAGTTTGGGTTTCGAGGCAGCCAACACCGGGGAGCTGTTTTTT CASSLGFEAANTGELFF
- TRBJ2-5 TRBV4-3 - TGCGCCAGCAGCCCAGAAAGGGTGTACCAAGAGACCCAGTACTTC CASSPERVYQETQYF
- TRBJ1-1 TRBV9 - TGTGCCAGCAGCGTAGGGGCCCCCGAGGGGGACACTGAAGCTTTCTTT CASSVGAPEGDTEAFF
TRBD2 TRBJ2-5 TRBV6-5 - TGTGCCAGCACTTACGACCTCGGACTAGCGATTAGAGAGACCCAGTACTTC CASTYDLGLAIRETQYF
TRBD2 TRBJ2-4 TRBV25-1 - TGTGCCAGCAGTGAAGGCGGGGAGGGGAACATTCAGTACTTC CASSEGGEGNIQYF
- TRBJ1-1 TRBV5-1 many TGCGCCAGCAGCCGAGGACCGCGGAACACTGAAGCTTTCTTT CASSRGPRNTEAFF
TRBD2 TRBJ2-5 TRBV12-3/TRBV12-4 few TGTGCCAGCAGTCCCCTTTTGGGGGGGAAAAGACCCCAGTACTTC CASSPLLGGKRPQYF
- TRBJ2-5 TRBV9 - TGTGCCAGCAGCTATGACAGGAACCAAGAGACCCAGTACTTC CASSYDRNQETQYF
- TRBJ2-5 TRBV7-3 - TGTGCCAGCAGCTTAAGTCGAGGAGAGACCCAGTACTTC CASSLSRGETQYF
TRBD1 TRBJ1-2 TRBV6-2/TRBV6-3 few TGTGCCAGCAGTTACATTCTATCCGGGACAGAGCGTTCTAACTATGGCTACACCTTC CASSYILSGTERSNYGYTF
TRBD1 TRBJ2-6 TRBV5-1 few TGCGCCAGCAGCCCGTACAGGGGGGCGGAGGGGGCCAACGTCCTGACTTTC CASSPYRGAEGANVLTF
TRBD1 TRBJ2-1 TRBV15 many TGTGCCACCAGCTCCAAGGGGGGACAGGGCTCCTACAATGAGCAGTTCTTC CATSSKGGQGSYNEQFF
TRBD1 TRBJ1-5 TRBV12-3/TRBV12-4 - TGTGCCAGCACTACTTCTCGGGACAGGGTAAAGCATTTT CASTTSRDRVKHF
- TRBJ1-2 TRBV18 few TGTGCCAGCTCTCCGCCTGACAGACCTAGATATGGCTACACCTTC CASSPPDRPRYGYTF
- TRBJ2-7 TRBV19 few TGTGCCAGTAGTACGTCGCGGGCGACCTACGAGCAGTACTTC CASSTSRATYEQYF
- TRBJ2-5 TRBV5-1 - TGCGCCAGCAGCTCGAGGGGGGCGGCTCCTCAAGAGACCCAGTACTTC CASSSRGAAPQETQYF
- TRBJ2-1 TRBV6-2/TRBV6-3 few TGTGCGATTGCGGGCCCCTACAATGAGCAGTTCTTC CAIAGPYNEQFF
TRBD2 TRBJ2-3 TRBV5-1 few TGCGCCAGCAGCGTGGGAGCGGGGGGCACAGATACGCAGTATTTT CASSVGAGGTDTQYF
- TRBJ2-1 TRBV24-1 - TGTGCCACCAGTGACACAGGGAAGGGTGAGCAGTTCTTC CATSDTGKGEQFF
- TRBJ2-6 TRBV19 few TGTGCCAGTAGTATAGCCTACGGAATGAACTCTGGGGCCAACGTCCTGACTTTC CASSIAYGMNSGANVLTF
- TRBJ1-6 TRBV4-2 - TGTGCCAGCAGCCAAGAGCAAATCGAGACAGGCGATTCACCCCTCCACTTT CASSQEQIETGDSPLHF
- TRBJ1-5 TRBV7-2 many TGTGCCAGCAGCTTAGAACGGGGAAATCAGCCCCAGCATTTT CASSLERGNQPQHF
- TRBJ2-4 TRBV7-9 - TGTGCCAGCAGCTTATGGCCCGCGACAGGTGGGAGGAACATTCAGTACTTC CASSLWPATGGRNIQYF
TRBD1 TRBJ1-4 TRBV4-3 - TGCGCCAGCAGCCACCGCGGGACAGGGGATGAAAAACTGTTTTTT CASSHRGTGDEKLFF